This T cell receptor beta chain was sequenced for a study of spatial heterogeneity in lung cancer. Overall study: Available follow-up PBMC samples, collected a median of roughly 2 years post-resection, were sequenced. Overall study findings and caveats: Blood showed ubiquitous tumor TCRs more often at resection than at routine follow-up.

The time point here: blood at routine non-recurrence follow-up after resection. Researchers sequenced whole RNA taken from tumor, nontumor lung or frozen PBMC without sorting. CDR3 length: 14 amino acids. Germline CDR1 and CDR2: LNHDA and SQIVND (reference sequence). The V gene lost 7 bases and the J gene lost 0 bases, with 10 bases spanning the gap. A distinct unique molecular identifier was carried by each TCR cDNA molecule. MiXCR, applied by TCRdb to the 5' RACE reads, yields one record per CDR3 protein. Found here are 15,000 to 20,000 distinct CDR3 sequences, 9.2% of them singletons; the top ten hold around 21%. This clonotype was seen a handful of times. Its antigen is currently unknown.

The receptor was isolated from a male donor with early-stage non-small cell lung cancer. The sequencing used PBMCs, collected at follow-up. The chain joins TRBV19 to TRBJ1-3, with D perhaps matching TRBD1 (5 bases). The CDR3 DNA reads as TGTGCCAGTACCTCAGGGTACTCTGGAAACACCATATATTTT. Its protein product is CASTSGYSGNTIYF.